This entry lists 32 T cell receptor beta chains sequenced from one sample in a study of PD-L1 blockade in urothelial cancer. Assay used: immunoSEQ multiplex PCR; TCRdb lists only in-frame clones, some missing. The sample consists of some 90,000 clones, 89% of them appearing once. Indicated time point: pretreatment peripheral blood. The sequencing used PBMCs, collected around atezolizumab (anti-PD-L1) treatment. The receptors were gathered from a woman aged 80 or over with urothelial cancer.

The chain carries TRBV10-2 and TRBJ2-7; 9 nucleotides align to TRBD2. Unmatched junction bases numbered 5, after V lost 6 bases and J lost 2 bases. CDR3 length: 14 amino acids. The V gene's germline CDR1 is WSHSY and CDR2 SAAADI. This CDR3 reads CASSGLALPYEQYF. As DNA, the CDR3 is TGCGCCAGCAGCGGACTAGCGTTACCCTACGAGCAGTACTTC.

The gene calls are TRBV19 and TRBJ2-6; no clear D gene. CDR1 is LNHDA and CDR2 is SQIVND in the germline V gene (reference sequence). The CDR3 sequence is 15 residues long. V shed 1 base and J shed 1 base, with 5 bases lying between them. The CDR3 coding sequence is TGTGCCAGTAGTATAGTGCGTTCTGGGGCCAACGTCCTGACTTTC. It codes for CASSIVRSGANVLTF.

The chain's CDR3 is CASSPDRVGGYTF. The CDR3 bases are TGTGCCAGCAGCCCCGACAGGGTGGGGGGCTACACCTTC. This rearrangement joins TRBV4-2 to TRBJ1-2, with 7 bases lining up with TRBD1. CDR3 length equals 13 residues. Germline-derived CDR1 and CDR2 are LGHNA and YNFKEQ. J lost 8 bases, V lost 4 bases, and 7 bases had no gene match.

A remark on this clone: Its ends do not fully match the called genes, so a read error is possible. This chain uses TRBV11-2 with TRBJ1-5; TRBD1 agrees at 8 bases. Per the germline V gene, CDR1 is SGHAT and CDR2 is FQNNGV. The CDR3 loop spans 16 amino acids. The DNA of the CDR3 is TGTGCCAGCAGCTTAGGTGACAGGGGTAGCGATCAGCCCCAGCATTTT. Residues: CASSLGDRGSDQPQHF.

The V gene is TRBV5-1, the J gene TRBJ2-2; D is perhaps TRBD2 (5 bases). The CDR3 spans 15 residues. From germline, CDR1 is SGHRS and CDR2 YFSETQ. V was pared by 2 bases and J by 0 bases, with 8 bases between. CDR3 DNA: TGCGCCAGCAGCTTAGCGACTACGAACACCGGGGAGCTGTTTTTT. It yields the protein CASSLATTNTGELFF.

This clone was seen once. V and J are TRBV7-6 and TRBJ1-2, with D maybe TRBD1 (5 bases). The CDR3 consists of 14 residues. Germline values: CDR1 SGHVS, CDR2 FNYEAQ. V lost 5 bases and J 4 bases, leaving 14 bases between the germline ends. CDR3 amino acids: CASSPGLEVYGYTF. The DNA of the CDR3 is TGTGCCAGCAGCCCGGGACTTGAGGTCTATGGCTACACCTTC.

The chain joins TRBV6-1 to TRBJ2-5, with no clear D. This CDR3 contains 13 residues. Germline assignment: CDR1 MNHNS and CDR2 SASEGT. Trimming shortened V by 2 bases and J by 0 bases, and 4 bases separated the two germline ends. The DNA of the CDR3 is TGTGCCAGCAGTGAACAGAACCAAGAGACCCAGTACTTC. Encoded protein: CASSEQNQETQYF.

V is TRBV4-1 and J is TRBJ2-7; TRBD1 agrees at 8 bases. The CDR3 totals 15 residues. From germline, CDR1 is MGHRA and CDR2 YSYEKL. The junction had 7 bases not matched to a gene; V was cut back by 4 bases and J by 2 bases. The DNA of the CDR3 is TGCGCCAGCAGCCGTTTAGCAGGGGGCCCCTACGAGCAGTACTTC. Its protein product is CASSRLAGGPYEQYF.

The CDR3 bases are TGTGCCAGCAGTTTATTAGGCAATCAGCCCCAGCATTTT. Protein sequence: CASSLLGNQPQHF. This chain links TRBV28 with TRBJ1-5; no clear D gene. V gave up 1 base and J gave up 2 bases, with 3 bases separating them. The CDR3 is 13 residues long. Germline CDR1 reads MDHEN; CDR2 reads SYDVKM.

V gene TRBV28 combines with J gene TRBJ2-1; 9 bases line up with TRBD2. This CDR3 contains 15 residues. Germline V gene data show CDR1 as MDHEN and CDR2 as SYDVKM. The junction had 12 bases not matched to a gene; V was cut back by 6 bases and J by 9 bases. This CDR3 is CASRRGGLAGTEQFF. In DNA, the CDR3 is TGTGCCAGCAGGCGGGGGGGATTAGCGGGAACTGAGCAGTTCTTC.

V usage is TRBV2 and J usage is TRBJ1-2; a weak D match, TRBD1 (6 bases). V lost 4 bases to trimming and J lost 2 bases, with 8 bases between them. This CDR3 comprises 13 residues. The germline gives CDR1 SNHLY, CDR2 FYNNEI. The CDR3 loop is CASSADRNYGYTF. For the CDR3, the DNA is TGTGCCAGCAGTGCCGACAGGAACTATGGCTACACCTTC.

The chain has TRBV19 and TRBJ2-1; TRBD2 agrees at 11 bases. This CDR3 comprises 16 residues. Germline V gene data show CDR1 as LNHDA and CDR2 as SQIVND (reference sequence). With V trimmed by 7 bases and J by 9 bases, 14 bases remained unmatched. The CDR3 DNA follows: TGTGCCAGTACCAATTGGTTGACTAGCGGGATAGGTGAGCAGTTCTTC. Protein product: CASTNWLTSGIGEQFF.

CDR3 region: CASSDEGGLGIQYF. CDR3 coding DNA: TGTGCCAGCAGTGACGAGGGGGGGCTCGGCATTCAGTACTTC. The chain employs TRBV6-4 and TRBJ2-4; possible D gene TRBD2, 7 bases. V dropped 2 bases and J dropped 9 bases, with 14 bases sitting between them. The CDR3 extends over 14 amino acids. Germline V gene sequence: CDR1 MRHNA, CDR2 SNTAGT.

V is TRBV2 and J is TRBJ2-7, with 12 bases aligning to TRBD1. The ends lost 8 bases at V and 7 bases at J; junction bases unmatched: 12. Germline values: CDR1 SNHLY, CDR2 FYNNEI. There are 15 residues in the CDR3. The CDR3 sequence is CASGVPGQGAREQYF. CDR3 in DNA: TGTGCCAGCGGAGTCCCGGGACAGGGGGCGAGAGAGCAGTACTTC.

This clone has just one count. An end of the junction differs from the germline gene, which may be a read error. The J gene is TRBJ2-5, the V gene TRBV6-6; D might be TRBD2 (5 bases). CDR1 and CDR2 (germline): MNHNY, SVGAGI (reference sequence). There are 14 residues in the CDR3. The CDR3 bases are TGTGCCAGCAGTTTTATGGACTCACAAGGGACCCAGTACTTC. Protein: CASSFMDSQGTQYF.

The V call is TRBV2, the J call TRBJ2-1, with D unclear. V was cut by 6 bases and J by 1 base, with 4 bases left in between. There are 12 residues in the CDR3. CDR1 is SNHLY, CDR2 FYNNEI, per germline. The CDR3: CASSPSYNEQFF. The CDR3 region has the DNA TGTGCCAGCAGCCCATCCTACAATGAGCAGTTCTTC.

The V and J genes are TRBV30 and TRBJ1-6, with D maybe TRBD1 (5 bases). Germline lookup yields CDR1 GTSNPN and CDR2 SVGIG (reference sequence). The CDR3 length is 13 residues. V gave up 1 base and J gave up 8 bases, with 9 bases separating them. CDR3 bases: TGTGCCTGGAGTGCGACAGAAGATTCACCCCTCCACTTT. This codes for CAWSATEDSPLHF.

The gene calls are TRBV4-1 and TRBJ2-7; 7 nucleotides align to TRBD2. The CDR3 consists of 17 residues. Looked up from germline, CDR1 is MGHRA and CDR2 is YSYEKL. Unmatched junction bases numbered 11, after V lost 1 base and J lost 2 bases. CDR3 DNA: TGCGCCAGCAGCCAAGCTCTTGAGAGCGGGGTAACCTACGAGCAGTACTTC. Amino acid sequence: CASSQALESGVTYEQYF.

V gene TRBV7-3 combines with J gene TRBJ1-2; D gene ambiguous. Trimming took 0 bases from V and 5 from J, leaving 16 bases between them. Germline V gives CDR1 SGHTA, CDR2 FQGTGA. This CDR3 is 16 amino acids long. The CDR3 protein is CASSLTGTEREYGYTF. CDR3 DNA sequence: TGTGCCAGCAGCTTAACGGGTACAGAACGTGAATATGGCTACACCTTC.

The chain recombines TRBV15 with TRBJ2-1; 11 nucleotides align to TRBD2. Germline V lookup: CDR1 LNHNV, CDR2 YYDKDF (reference sequence). V gave up 5 bases and J gave up 4 bases; unmatched junction bases: 16. CDR3 size: 19 residues. The CDR3 DNA is TGTGCCACCAGCGGGGCTAGCGGGGGGATCGGCCCAGGGTACAATGAGCAGTTCTTC. Its protein product is CATSGASGGIGPGYNEQFF.

The chain carries TRBV7-9 and TRBJ2-7; D possibly corresponds to TRBD1 (5 bases). Trimming took off 3 bases at V and 6 bases at J, with 12 bases between the two ends. The germline V gene has CDR1 SEHNR and CDR2 FQNEAQ (reference sequence). The CDR3 has 13 amino acids. The CDR3 DNA follows: TGTGCCAGCAGCTTCTCCAGGGATAGCGAGCAGTACTTC. It is translated as CASSFSRDSEQYF.

The genes are TRBV29-1 and TRBJ1-1; TRBD1 agrees at 9 bases. CDR3 length: 13 residues. CDR1 SQVTM and CDR2 ANQGSEA come from the germline V gene. The V segment lost 8 bases and the J segment 2 bases; nucleotides outside the gene matches: 6. The CDR3: CSSSGQGNTEAFF. In DNA form, the CDR3 reads TGCAGCTCCTCGGGACAGGGCAACACTGAAGCTTTCTTT.

The V call is TRBV19, the J call TRBJ2-1; 7 bases line up with TRBD2. The CDR3 sequence is 18 residues long. The germline CDR1 and CDR2 sequences are LNHDA and SQIVND (reference sequence). The J segment lost 3 bases and the V segment lost 3 bases, leaving 14 bases of the junction unmatched. The CDR3 region is CASSITKPVREGYNEQFF. CDR3 nucleotides: TGTGCCAGTAGTATTACTAAGCCCGTGAGGGAGGGCTACAATGAGCAGTTCTTC.

The chain recombines TRBV5-4 with TRBJ2-1; 7 bases match TRBD2. In germline, CDR1 is SGHNT, CDR2 YYREEE (reference sequence). This CDR3 region has 16 residues. V shed 4 bases, J shed 6 bases, and the junction held 13 bases outside the gene matches. CDR3 sequence: CASSHAAGAASNEQFF. Here the CDR3 DNA reads TGTGCCAGCAGCCACGCGGCGGGAGCAGCCTCCAATGAGCAGTTCTTC.

The chain links TRBV18 to TRBJ1-1; TRBD1 matches 8 bases. The V segment lost 6 bases and the J segment 6 bases; nucleotides outside the gene matches: 6. The CDR3 covers 13 residues. Looked up from germline, CDR1 is KGHSH and CDR2 is LQKENI. CDR3 residues: CASSSDRGAEAFF. The CDR3 DNA sequence: TGTGCCAGCTCGTCAGACAGGGGCGCTGAAGCTTTCTTT.

CDR3 sequence (DNA): TGCGCCAGCAGCCAATACCCTAGGGAGGCGGCCGAGAACACTGAAGCTTTCTTT. Translation: CASSQYPREAAENTEAFF. This chain uses TRBV4-1 with TRBJ1-1; no clear D. The CDR3 has 18 amino acids. V was cut by 2 bases and J by 1 base, with 20 bases left in between. The germline CDR1 and CDR2 sequences are MGHRA and YSYEKL.

In this sample, this clone turned up once. V usage is TRBV7-9 and J usage is TRBJ2-3; 7 bases line up with TRBD2. CDR1 is SEHNR, CDR2 FQNEAQ, per germline (reference sequence). CDR3 length: 16 amino acids. The V segment lost 4 bases and the J segment 5 bases; nucleotides outside the gene matches: 12. CDR3 amino acids: CASSSLAAGVRDTQYF. CDR3 bases: TGTGCCAGCAGCTCCTTGGCTGCGGGAGTAAGAGATACGCAGTATTTT.

The V gene is TRBV29-1, the J gene TRBJ1-4; D unresolved. The CDR3 extends over 11 amino acids. Germline V gene lookup returns CDR1 SQVTM and CDR2 ANQGSEA. V was shortened by 5 bases and J by 1 base, with 2 bases between the two germline ends. CDR3 region: CSVRTNEKLFF. Here the CDR3 DNA reads TGCAGCGTTCGAACTAATGAAAAACTGTTTTTT. The whole variable domain, remainder taken from reference TRBV29-1 and TRBJ1-4, is SAVISQKPSRDICQRGTSLTIQCQVDSQVTMMFWYRQQPGQSLTLIATANQGSEATYESGFVIDKFPISRPNLTFSTLTVSNMSPEDSSIYLCSVRTNEKLFFGSGTQLSVL.

The V call is TRBV28, the J call TRBJ1-5; D gene ambiguous. Germline V lookup: CDR1 MDHEN, CDR2 SYDVKM. The length of the CDR3 is 13 residues. With 5 bases removed from V and 0 bases from J, the gap between germline ends came to 5 bases. The CDR3, as DNA: TGTGCCAGCAGTCACATTAGCAATCAGCCCCAGCATTTT. Protein product: CASSHISNQPQHF.

V and J are TRBV9 and TRBJ2-2, with D perhaps matching TRBD1 (5 bases). Germline CDR1 and CDR2: SGDLS and YYNGEE. The CDR3 has 14 amino acids. Trimming removed 0 bases from V and 3 bases from J, with 6 bases in between. Here the CDR3 reads CASSVGGDTGELFF. CDR3 nucleotides: TGTGCCAGCAGCGTAGGGGGCGACACCGGGGAGCTGTTTTTT.

This rearrangement joins TRBV7-3 to TRBJ2-3; 7 bases align to TRBD2. V was clipped by 2 bases and J by 5 bases; unmatched bases: 7. CDR3 length: 15 amino acids. Germline lookup yields CDR1 SGHTA and CDR2 FQGTGA. CDR3 protein: CASSLGGWGGDTQYF. The DNA of the CDR3 is TGTGCCAGCAGCTTAGGAGGTTGGGGGGGAGATACGCAGTATTTT.

J is TRBJ2-1 and V is TRBV6-4; 9 nucleotides align to TRBD2. V dropped 5 bases and J dropped 3; count of bases not matched to a gene: 11. Germline CDR1 reads MRHNA; CDR2 reads SNTAGT. The CDR3 totals 17 residues. This CDR3 reads CASSHQSGTSRYNEQFF. The CDR3 coding sequence is TGTGCCAGCAGTCACCAATCCGGGACTAGCCGCTACAATGAGCAGTTCTTC.